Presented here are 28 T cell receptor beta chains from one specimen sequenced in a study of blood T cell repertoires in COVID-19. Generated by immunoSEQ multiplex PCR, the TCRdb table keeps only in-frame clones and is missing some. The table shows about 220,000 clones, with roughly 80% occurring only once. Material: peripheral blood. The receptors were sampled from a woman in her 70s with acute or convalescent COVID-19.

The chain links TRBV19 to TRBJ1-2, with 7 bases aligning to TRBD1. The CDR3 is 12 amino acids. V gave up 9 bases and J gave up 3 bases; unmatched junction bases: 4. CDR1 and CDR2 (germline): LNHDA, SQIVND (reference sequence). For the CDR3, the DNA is TGTGCCAGCAAACAGGGGTACTATGGCTACACCTTC. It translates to CASKQGYYGYTF.

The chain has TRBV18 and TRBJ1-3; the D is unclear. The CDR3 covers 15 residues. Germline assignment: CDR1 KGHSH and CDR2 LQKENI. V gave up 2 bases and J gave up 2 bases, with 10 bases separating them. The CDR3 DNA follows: TGTGCCAGCTCACCAAGCGGTATCACTGGAAACACCATATATTTT. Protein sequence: CASSPSGITGNTIYF. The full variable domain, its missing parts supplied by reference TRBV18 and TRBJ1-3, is NAGVMQNPRHLVRRRGQEARLRCSPMKGHSHVYWYRQLPEEGLKFMVYLQKENIIDESGMPKERFSAEFPKEGPSILRIQQVVRGDSAAYFCASSPSGITGNTIYFGEGSWLTVV.

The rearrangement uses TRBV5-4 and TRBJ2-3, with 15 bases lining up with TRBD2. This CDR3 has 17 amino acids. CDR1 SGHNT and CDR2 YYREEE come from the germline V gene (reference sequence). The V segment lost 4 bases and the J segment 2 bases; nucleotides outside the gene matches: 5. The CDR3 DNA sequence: TGTGCCAGCAGCCCTGGGACTAGCGGGGGGAACACAGATACGCAGTATTTT. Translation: CASSPGTSGGNTDTQYF.

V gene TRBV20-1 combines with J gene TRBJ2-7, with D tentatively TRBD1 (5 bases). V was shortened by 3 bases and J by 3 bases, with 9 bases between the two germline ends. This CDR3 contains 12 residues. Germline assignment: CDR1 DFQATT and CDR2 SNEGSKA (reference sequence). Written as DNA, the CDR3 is TGCAGTGCTAGTTTGCAGGGCTACGAGCAGTACTTC. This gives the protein CSASLQGYEQYF.

The CDR3 DNA reads as TGTGCCAGCAGCGCGGGACCGGTGAACACTGAAGCTTTCTTT. It specifies CASSAGPVNTEAFF. The chain employs TRBV7-9 and TRBJ1-1; possibly TRBD1 for D (5 bases). The CDR3 loop spans 14 amino acids. The V gene lost 5 bases and the J gene lost 0 bases, with 10 bases spanning the gap. Germline V gene sequence: CDR1 SEHNR, CDR2 FQNEAQ (reference sequence).

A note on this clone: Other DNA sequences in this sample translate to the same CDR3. This CDR3 is CASSLSAGRGNTEAFF. CDR3 coding DNA: TGTGCCAGTAGTCTCAGCGCCGGCAGAGGGAACACTGAAGCTTTCTTT. The chain uses TRBV19 and TRBJ1-1; D call uncertain. Germline assignment: CDR1 LNHDA and CDR2 SQIVND (reference sequence). Trimming cost V 5 bases and J 1 base, with 17 bases left between them. The CDR3 consists of 16 residues.

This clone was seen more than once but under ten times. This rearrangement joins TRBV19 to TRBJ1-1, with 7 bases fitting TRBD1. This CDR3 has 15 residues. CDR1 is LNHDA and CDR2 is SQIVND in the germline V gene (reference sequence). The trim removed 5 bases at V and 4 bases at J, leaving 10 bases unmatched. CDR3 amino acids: CASSLQGMVATEAFF. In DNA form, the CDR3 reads TGTGCCAGTAGTCTACAGGGGATGGTTGCCACTGAAGCTTTCTTT. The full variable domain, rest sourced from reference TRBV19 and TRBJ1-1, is DGGITQSPKYLFRKEGQNVTLSCEQNLNHDAMYWYRQDPGQGLRLIYYSQIVNDFQKGDIAEGYSVSREKKESFPLTVTSAQKNPTAFYLCASSLQGMVATEAFFGQGTRLTVV.

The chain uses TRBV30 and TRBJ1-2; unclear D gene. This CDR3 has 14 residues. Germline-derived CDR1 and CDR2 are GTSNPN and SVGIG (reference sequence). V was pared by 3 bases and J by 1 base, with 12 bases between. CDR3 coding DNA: TGTGCCTGGAGGGGTGGAACTAATAACTATGGCTACACCTTC. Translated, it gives CAWRGGTNNYGYTF.

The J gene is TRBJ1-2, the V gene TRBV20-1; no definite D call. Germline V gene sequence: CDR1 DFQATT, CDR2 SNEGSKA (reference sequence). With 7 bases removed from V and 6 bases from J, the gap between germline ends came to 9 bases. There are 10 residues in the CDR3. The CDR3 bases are TGCAGTGGAAAAAGAGATGGCTACACCTTC. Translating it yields CSGKRDGYTF.

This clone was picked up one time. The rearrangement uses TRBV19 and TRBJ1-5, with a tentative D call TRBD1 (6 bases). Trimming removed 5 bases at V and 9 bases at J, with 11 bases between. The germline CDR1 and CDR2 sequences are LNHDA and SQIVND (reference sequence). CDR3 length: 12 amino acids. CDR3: CASSQQGRPQHF. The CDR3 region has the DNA TGTGCCAGTAGTCAACAGGGTCGGCCCCAGCATTTT.

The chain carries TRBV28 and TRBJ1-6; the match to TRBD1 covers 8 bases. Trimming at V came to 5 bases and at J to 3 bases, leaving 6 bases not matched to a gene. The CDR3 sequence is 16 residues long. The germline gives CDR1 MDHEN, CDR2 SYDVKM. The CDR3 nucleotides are TGTGCCAGCAGTACTGCAGGGGGCAACTATAATTCACCCCTCCACTTT. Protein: CASSTAGGNYNSPLHF.

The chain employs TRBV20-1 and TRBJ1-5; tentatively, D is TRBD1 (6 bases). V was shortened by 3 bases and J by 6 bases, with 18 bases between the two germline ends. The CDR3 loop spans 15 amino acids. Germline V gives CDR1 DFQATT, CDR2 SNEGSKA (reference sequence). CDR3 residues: CSASTRQDLGQPQHF. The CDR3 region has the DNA TGCAGTGCTAGTACCCGACAGGATTTGGGTCAGCCCCAGCATTTT.

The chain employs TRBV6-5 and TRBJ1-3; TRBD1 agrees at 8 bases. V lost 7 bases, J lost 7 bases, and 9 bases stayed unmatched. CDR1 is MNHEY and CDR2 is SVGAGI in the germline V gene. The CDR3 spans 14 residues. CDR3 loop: CASIGTGGWNTIYF. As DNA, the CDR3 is TGTGCCAGCATCGGAACAGGGGGTTGGAACACCATATATTTT.

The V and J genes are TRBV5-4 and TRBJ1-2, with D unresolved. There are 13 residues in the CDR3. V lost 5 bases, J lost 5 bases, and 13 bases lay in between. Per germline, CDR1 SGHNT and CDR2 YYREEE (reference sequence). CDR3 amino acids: CASRSSTGYGYTF. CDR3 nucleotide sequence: TGTGCCAGCAGGTCCAGCACGGGGTATGGCTACACCTTC.

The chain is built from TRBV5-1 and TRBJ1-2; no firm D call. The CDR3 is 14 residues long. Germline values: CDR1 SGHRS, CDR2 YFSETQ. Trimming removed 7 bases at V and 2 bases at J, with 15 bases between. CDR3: CASRPRGQNYGYTF. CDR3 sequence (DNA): TGCGCCAGCCGTCCCCGTGGGCAGAACTATGGCTACACCTTC. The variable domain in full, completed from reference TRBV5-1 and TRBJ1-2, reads KAGVTQTPRYLIKTRGQQVTLSCSPISGHRSVSWYQQTPGQGLQFLFEYFSETQRNKGNFPGRFSGRQFSNSRSEMNVSTLELGDSALYLCASRPRGQNYGYTFGSGTRLTVV.

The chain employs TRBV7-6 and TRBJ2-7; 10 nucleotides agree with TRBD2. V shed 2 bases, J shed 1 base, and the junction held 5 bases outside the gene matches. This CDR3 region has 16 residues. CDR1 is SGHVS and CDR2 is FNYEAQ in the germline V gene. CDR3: CASSLTSGGASYEQYF. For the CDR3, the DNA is TGTGCCAGCAGCTTAACGAGCGGGGGGGCTTCCTACGAGCAGTACTTC.

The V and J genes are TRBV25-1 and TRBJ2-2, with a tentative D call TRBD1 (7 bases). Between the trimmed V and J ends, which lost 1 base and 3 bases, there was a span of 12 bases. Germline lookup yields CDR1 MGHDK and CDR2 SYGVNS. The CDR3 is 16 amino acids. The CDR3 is CASSEFDREDTGELFF. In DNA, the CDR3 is TGTGCCAGCAGTGAATTCGACAGGGAGGACACCGGGGAGCTGTTTTTT.

The CDR3, as DNA: TGTGCCTGGAGTGGCCAGGGCGTTGGGTCCCAGTACTTC. It translates to CAWSGQGVGSQYF. The chain employs TRBV30 and TRBJ2-5, with a tentative D call TRBD1 (5 bases). This CDR3 has 13 residues. The V gene's germline CDR1 is GTSNPN and CDR2 SVGIG (reference sequence). Trimming removed 1 base at V and 9 bases at J, with 15 bases between.

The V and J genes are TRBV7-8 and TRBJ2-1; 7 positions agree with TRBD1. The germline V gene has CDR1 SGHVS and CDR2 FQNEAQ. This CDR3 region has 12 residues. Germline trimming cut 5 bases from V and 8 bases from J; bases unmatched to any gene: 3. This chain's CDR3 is CASSLQGHEQFF. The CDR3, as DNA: TGTGCCAGCAGCCTACAGGGGCATGAGCAGTTCTTC.

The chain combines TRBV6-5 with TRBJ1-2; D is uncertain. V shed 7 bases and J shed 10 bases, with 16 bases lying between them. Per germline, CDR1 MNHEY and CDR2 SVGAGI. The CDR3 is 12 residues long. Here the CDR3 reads CASTLSGSVYTF. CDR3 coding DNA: TGTGCCAGCACTCTGTCCGGGAGCGTCTACACCTTC.

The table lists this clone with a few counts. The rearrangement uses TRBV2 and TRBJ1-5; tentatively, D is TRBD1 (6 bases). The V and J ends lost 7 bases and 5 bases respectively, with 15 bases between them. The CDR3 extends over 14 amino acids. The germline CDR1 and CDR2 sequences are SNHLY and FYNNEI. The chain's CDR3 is CASKGGSWDQPQHF. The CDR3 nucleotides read TGTGCCAGCAAAGGGGGTTCTTGGGATCAGCCCCAGCATTTT.

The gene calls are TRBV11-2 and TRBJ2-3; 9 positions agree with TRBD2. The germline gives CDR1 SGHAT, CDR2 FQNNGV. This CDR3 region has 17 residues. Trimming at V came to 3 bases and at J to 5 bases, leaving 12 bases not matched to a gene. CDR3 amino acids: CASSLARGGAFLDTQYF. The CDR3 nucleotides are TGTGCCAGCAGCTTGGCTCGCGGGGGGGCATTTTTAGATACGCAGTATTTT.

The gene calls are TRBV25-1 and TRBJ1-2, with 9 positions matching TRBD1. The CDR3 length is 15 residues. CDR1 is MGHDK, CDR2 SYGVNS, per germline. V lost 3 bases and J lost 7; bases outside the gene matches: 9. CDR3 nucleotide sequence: TGTGCCAGCAGTGACGGGACAGGGCCCCGCTTTGGCTACACCTTC. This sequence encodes CASSDGTGPRFGYTF.

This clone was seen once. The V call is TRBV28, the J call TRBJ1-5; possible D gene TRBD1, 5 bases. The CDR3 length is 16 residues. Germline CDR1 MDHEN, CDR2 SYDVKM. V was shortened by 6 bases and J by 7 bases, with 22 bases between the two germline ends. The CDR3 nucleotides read TGTGCCAGCAGCTCTGGGGGGACCCCAGCGGGGCAGCCCCAGCATTTT. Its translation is CASSSGGTPAGQPQHF.

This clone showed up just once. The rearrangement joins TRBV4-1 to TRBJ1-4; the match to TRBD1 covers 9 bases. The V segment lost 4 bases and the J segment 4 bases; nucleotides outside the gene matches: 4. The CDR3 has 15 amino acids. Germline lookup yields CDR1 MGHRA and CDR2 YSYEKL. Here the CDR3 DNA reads TGCGCCAGCAGCCGGGACAGGGCCCTTAATGAAAAACTGTTTTTT. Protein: CASSRDRALNEKLFF.

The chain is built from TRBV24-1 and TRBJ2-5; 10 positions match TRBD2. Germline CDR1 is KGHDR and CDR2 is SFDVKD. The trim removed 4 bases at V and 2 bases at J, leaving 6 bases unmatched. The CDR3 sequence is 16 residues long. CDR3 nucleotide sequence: TGTGCCACCAGTGAGATTAGCGGGGGGAAACAAGAGACCCAGTACTTC. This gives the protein CATSEISGGKQETQYF.

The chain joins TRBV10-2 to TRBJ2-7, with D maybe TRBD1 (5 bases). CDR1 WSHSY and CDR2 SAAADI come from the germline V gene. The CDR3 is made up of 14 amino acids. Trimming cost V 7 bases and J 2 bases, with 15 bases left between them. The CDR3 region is CASNDGHGPYEQYF. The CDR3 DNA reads TGCGCCAGCAATGACGGACACGGGCCCTACGAGCAGTACTTC.

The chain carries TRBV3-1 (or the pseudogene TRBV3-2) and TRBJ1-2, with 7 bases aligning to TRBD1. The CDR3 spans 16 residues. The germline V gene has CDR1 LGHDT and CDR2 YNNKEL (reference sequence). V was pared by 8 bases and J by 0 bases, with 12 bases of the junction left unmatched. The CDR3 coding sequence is TGTGCCAGCGGTTTTGGCGGGACAGTAGCTAACTATGGCTACACCTTC. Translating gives CASGFGGTVANYGYTF.